The entry below gives a single T cell receptor beta chain sequence along with its context. Its antigen is currently unknown. This entry is derived from a study of CD8 T cells in Susac syndrome. Points from the study as a whole: A relatively small number of individuals underwent TCR sequencing and HLA analysis.

An input of 0.5 to 1 ug of RNA was subjected to reverse transcription using random hexamers. Amplification of TCR beta CDR3 spanned 54 Vbeta and 13 Jbeta via immunoSEQ multiplex PCR. One entry per CDR3 protein, called by TCRdb with MiXCR from the immunoSEQ multiplex PCR reads. Among about 200,000 distinct CDR3 sequences listed, 92% were seen once. V dropped 4 bases and J dropped 2; count of bases not matched to a gene: 7. Per germline, CDR1 MGHRA and CDR2 YSYEKL. CDR3 length: 15 residues. Multiple sclerosis controls were treatment-naive patients with stable or active relapsing-remitting disease. The material sequenced was CD8+ T cells from PBMCs. This TCR was sampled from a human donor with multiple sclerosis. This chain connects TRBV4-1 to TRBJ1-2, with 7 bases matching TRBD1. The CDR3 nucleotides are TGCGCCAGCAGCCCCTTGGGACAGACAAACTATGGCTACACCTTC. This sequence encodes CASSPLGQTNYGYTF.